This T cell receptor beta chain was retrieved from a study of T-cell reconstitution after alpha-beta-depleted transplantation in children. Germline CDR1 reads DFQATT; CDR2 reads SNEGSKA (reference sequence). Deletions cut 4 bases from V and 3 bases from J, with 13 bases between. This CDR3 region has 14 residues. As it was prepared, the TCRbeta library received unique molecular identifiers. TCRdb used MiXCR to reprocess the PCR reads, holding one entry per CDR3 protein. The repertoire holds just under 550,000 distinct CDR3 sequences, around 16% seen once, with 3.3% in the top ten. The source is a human donor who donated a stem cell graft to a child with acute lymphoblastic leukemia. This specimen was PBMCs from the stem cell graft donor, taken from the stem cell graft. The V and J genes are TRBV20-1 and TRBJ2-1, with a tentative D call TRBD1 (6 bases). CDR3 amino acids: CSATKGQFYNEQFF. CDR3 in DNA: TGCAGTGCTACGAAAGGACAGTTCTACAATGAGCAGTTCTTC.